The source of this T cell receptor (beta chain) is a study of blood T cell repertoires in COVID-19. On the study more broadly: PBMCs, B-cell-depleted T cells, or T cells provided the cDNA or gDNA that made up the material.

Germline values: CDR1 ENHRY, CDR2 SYGVKD. This CDR3 comprises 16 residues. Trimming took off 7 bases at V and 2 bases at J, with 17 bases between the two ends. The authors' processing: The authors estimated nucleated cell counts from reference gene primer amplification. Only in-frame clones appear in the TCRdb table, and some are missing; sequencing was by immunoSEQ multiplex PCR. V, J and clone size are taken as reported in that table, and D and trimming were inferred from the DNA itself. The data contain more than 90,000 clones, over 75% of them singletons. The chain couples TRBV10-3 to TRBJ2-2; D is perhaps TRBD2 (6 bases). Sequencing was carried out using peripheral blood. The receptor's source is a human donor in a cohort sampled during active COVID-19. The DNA of the CDR3 is TGTGCCATCACCAACCAGCGACTAGGTAACACCGGGGAGCTGTTTTTT. This sequence encodes CAITNQRLGNTGELFF.